Below, 11 T cell receptor beta chains from the same sample are listed, as sequenced in a study of regulatory T cells in long-lasting Graves disease. Researchers made TCR beta libraries by using iRepertoire HTBI primers and running Arm-PCR on CDR3 regions. TCRdb used MiXCR to reprocess the multiplex PCR reads, holding one entry per CDR3 protein. The table has 400,000 to 500,000 distinct CDR3 sequences, roughly 21% seen once; the top ten hold roughly 7.7%. Documented time point: persistent/refractory GD, antithyroid drugs over 5 years with positive TRAb. The TCR library was made from RNA that had been extracted from PBMCs in TRIzol. Sequences were derived from peripheral blood mononuclear cells (PBMCs), sampled when the disease was refractory, from a patient treated with antithyroid drugs. These receptors all stem from a female donor with Graves disease.

The rearrangement links TRBV12-5 to TRBJ2-2; D may be TRBD2 (5 bases). Germline assignment: CDR1 LGHNT and CDR2 FRNRAP. Deletions cut 5 bases from V and 0 bases from J, with 10 bases between. The CDR3 contains 15 residues. The CDR3: CASGTPGTNTGELFF. As DNA, the CDR3 is TGTGCTAGTGGTACCCCCGGGACGAACACCGGGGAGCTGTTTTTT.

J is TRBJ2-2 and V is TRBV12-3 or TRBV12-4; 12 nucleotides agree with TRBD1. J gave up 2 bases and V 11 bases, and 15 bases lay outside the gene matches. The CDR3 extends over 18 amino acids. The CDR3 loop is CAGTLWGGQGANTGELFF. The CDR3 DNA reads TGTGCCGGCACTCTCTGGGGGGGACAGGGGGCAAACACCGGGGAGCTGTTTTTT.

V and J are TRBV11-1 and TRBJ1-2; TRBD1 matches at 7 bases. Germline V CDR1 and CDR2: SGHAT, FQDESV (reference sequence). The trim removed 4 bases at V and 8 bases at J, leaving 10 bases unmatched. The CDR3 has 14 amino acids. The CDR3 spells CASSSLRQGRGYTF. The DNA for the CDR3 is TGTGCCAGCAGCTCCCTTCGACAGGGCCGAGGCTACACCTTC.

This clonotype occurred many times. CDR3 protein: CASSLGLWGYTF. CDR3 nucleotide sequence: TGTGCCAGCAGCTTGGGCCTCTGGGGCTACACCTTC. The chain joins TRBV7-2 to TRBJ1-2, with unresolved D. Germline CDR1 SGHTA, CDR2 FQGNSA. Trimming took off 3 bases at V and 8 bases at J, with 10 bases between the two ends. This CDR3 region has 12 residues.

This clonotype was detected only a few times. The J gene is TRBJ1-2, the V gene TRBV24-1, with 8 bases that match TRBD1. The CDR3 length is 14 residues. The V gene's germline CDR1 is KGHDR and CDR2 SFDVKD. J gave up 4 bases and V 4 bases, and 4 bases lay outside the gene matches. The CDR3 region is CATSERTGTYGYTF. For the CDR3, the DNA is TGTGCCACCAGTGAGCGGACAGGGACCTATGGCTACACCTTC.

This clonotype showed up many times. This chain joins TRBV5-1 and TRBJ1-4, with D unclear. The CDR3 extends over 13 amino acids. V was pared by 3 bases and J by 4 bases, with 7 bases between. The germline CDR1 and CDR2 sequences are SGHRS and YFSETQ. As DNA, the CDR3 is TGCGCCAGCAGCTCAGGAGATAATGAAAAACTGTTTTTT. This translates into CASSSGDNEKLFF.

This clonotype occurred a few times. V is TRBV18 and J is TRBJ1-2, with 8 bases identical to TRBD1. Germline CDR1 reads KGHSH; CDR2 reads LQKENI. The CDR3 is made up of 15 amino acids. V was clipped by 3 bases and J by 3 bases; unmatched bases: 6. The CDR3 region is CASSPRTGQDYGYTF. In DNA, the CDR3 is TGTGCCAGCTCACCCCGGACAGGGCAAGACTATGGCTACACCTTC.

This clonotype was recorded many times. The gene calls are TRBV5-1 and TRBJ1-2; TRBD1 agrees at 7 bases. The trim removed 6 bases at V and 10 bases at J, leaving 15 bases unmatched. This CDR3 has 14 amino acids. The germline CDR1 and CDR2 sequences are SGHRS and YFSETQ. Here the CDR3 reads CASTLTTGQEHYTF. The CDR3 DNA reads TGCGCCAGCACCCTAACGACAGGACAGGAACACTACACCTTC.

This clonotype was seen at least ten times. V usage is TRBV2 and J usage is TRBJ2-4; 9 bases agree with TRBD1. Germline V gene sequence: CDR1 SNHLY, CDR2 FYNNEI. The CDR3 totals 15 residues. J gave up 8 bases and V 1 base, and 6 bases lay outside the gene matches. CDR3: CASSEETGGRDIQYF. CDR3 sequence (DNA): TGTGCCAGCAGTGAAGAAACAGGGGGCAGGGACATTCAGTACTTC.

This clonotype was seen many times. This rearrangement joins TRBV6-1 to TRBJ1-1, with 10 bases matching TRBD1. CDR3 length: 14 residues. Looked up from germline, CDR1 is MNHNS and CDR2 is SASEGT. V trimming: 5 bases; J trimming: 5 bases; junction bases outside the gene matches: 5. The CDR3 coding sequence is TGTGCCAGCAGTCCGGGACAGGGGCGGACTGAAGCTTTCTTT. This encodes CASSPGQGRTEAFF.

Remarks on this clonotype: The likely explanation is a read error, given a far larger clone one base away. CDR3 in amino acids: CASSYREKVETQYF. Written as DNA, the CDR3 is TGTGCCAGCAGCTATCGGGAGAAGGTGGAGACCCAGTACTTC. The V call is TRBV11-3, the J call TRBJ2-5, with D perhaps matching TRBD2 (6 bases). The CDR3 loop spans 14 amino acids. The germline gives CDR1 SGHNT, CDR2 YENEEA. Trimming pared 4 bases from V and 5 bases from J, leaving 14 bases between.